One T cell receptor beta chain is described in this entry. This record belongs to a study of T-cell memory formation after mild COVID-19. Across the whole study: TCR clusters were mostly donor specific.

The V and J ends lost 0 bases and 2 bases, in that order; junction bases with no gene match: 5. Per the germline V gene, CDR1 is SGHDN and CDR2 is FVKESK. The CDR3 is 17 amino acids. MiXCR was run by TCRdb on the 5' RACE reads, yielding one entry per CDR3 protein. The data contain 580,000 or so distinct CDR3 sequences, approximately 15% of them singletons. The sequencing input was PBMCs or a T cell subset sorted from them (not recorded which). The genes are TRBV14 and TRBJ1-4; 8 positions agree with TRBD1. This TCR was sampled from an adult woman who had mild COVID-19 (a few samples of this study predate the infection). Cell type and time point are not known. The CDR3 nucleotides are TGTGCCAGCAGCCAAGAGAAACAGGGGGTGACTAATGAAAAACTGTTTTTT. It is translated as CASSQEKQGVTNEKLFF.